Presented here are 30 T cell receptor beta chains from one specimen sequenced in a study of blood T cell repertoires in COVID-19. Profiled with immunoSEQ multiplex PCR; TCRdb holds only in-frame clones, not every one. The sample records about 200,000 clones, more than 85% being singletons. Sample: peripheral blood. These TCRs come from a man in his sixties with acute or convalescent COVID-19.

The chain employs TRBV19 and TRBJ1-2; 8 nucleotides agree with TRBD1. The CDR3 is 15 residues long. Per germline, CDR1 LNHDA and CDR2 SQIVND (reference sequence). Trimming took 8 bases from V and 1 from J; bases not matched to a gene: 9. The CDR3 is CASVDRASLNYGYTF. In DNA form, the CDR3 reads TGTGCCAGTGTGGACAGGGCGTCCCTTAACTATGGCTACACCTTC. Supplemented by reference TRBV19 and TRBJ1-2, the full variable domain reads DGGITQSPKYLFRKEGQNVTLSCEQNLNHDAMYWYRQDPGQGLRLIYYSQIVNDFQKGDIAEGYSVSREKKESFPLTVTSAQKNPTAFYLCASVDRASLNYGYTFGSGTRLTVV.

This chain joins TRBV7-9 and TRBJ2-5; 11 positions agree with TRBD2. V lost 5 bases, J lost 0 bases, and 8 bases stayed unmatched. Germline loops: CDR1 SEHNR, CDR2 FQNEAQ (reference sequence). This CDR3 spans 17 amino acids. The CDR3 coding sequence is TGTGCCAGCAGCCCTATAGCGGGGGGGAGGTACCAAGAGACCCAGTACTTC. Amino acids: CASSPIAGGRYQETQYF.

This chain joins TRBV27 and TRBJ1-1; 8 nucleotides agree with TRBD1. In germline, CDR1 is MNHEY, CDR2 SMNVEV (reference sequence). Trimming took 5 bases from V and 5 from J; bases not matched to a gene: 7. The CDR3 loop spans 14 amino acids. CDR3 DNA: TGTGCCAGCAGTAGCCGACAGGGGAGGACTGAAGCTTTCTTT. It codes for CASSSRQGRTEAFF.

The genes are TRBV18 and TRBJ1-5; the match to TRBD1 covers 9 bases. The V and J ends lost 6 bases and 5 bases, in that order; junction bases with no gene match: 23. Germline CDR1 KGHSH, CDR2 LQKENI. This CDR3 has 20 residues. The CDR3 DNA is TGTGCCAGCTCCCCGATACCCGGGACAGGGACCCAAATAGCTGATCAGCCCCAGCATTTT. This gives the protein CASSPIPGTGTQIADQPQHF.

The chain uses TRBV30 and TRBJ2-5, with D maybe TRBD2 (7 bases). CDR1 GTSNPN and CDR2 SVGIG come from the germline V gene (reference sequence). V gave up 2 bases and J gave up 2 bases, with 21 bases separating them. The CDR3 contains 17 residues. The CDR3 sequence is CAWSPREWGGAQETQYF. The CDR3 DNA sequence: TGTGCCTGGAGTCCCAGGGAATGGGGGGGGGCTCAAGAGACCCAGTACTTC.

This chain uses TRBV25-1 with TRBJ2-1, with D perhaps TRBD1 (5 bases). This CDR3 contains 12 residues. From germline, CDR1 is MGHDK and CDR2 SYGVNS. V was cut by 6 bases and J by 3 bases, with 6 bases left in between. CDR3 loop: CASRRGYNEQFF. The DNA of the CDR3 is TGTGCCAGCAGAAGGGGCTACAATGAGCAGTTCTTC.

The rearrangement links TRBV10-1 to TRBJ2-7; 8 bases are a match to TRBD1. This CDR3 has 14 amino acids. Trimming removed 3 bases from V and 4 bases from J; junction bases left unmatched: 5. Looked up from germline, CDR1 is WNHNN and CDR2 is SYGVQD (reference sequence). CDR3 nucleotides: TGCGCCAGCAGTGACGGCAGGGGGCTGTACGAGCAGTACTTC. Encoded protein: CASSDGRGLYEQYF.

The V and J genes are TRBV7-2 and TRBJ2-3, with 8 bases fitting TRBD2. Looked up from germline, CDR1 is SGHTA and CDR2 is FQGNSA. This CDR3 is 15 amino acids long. Unmatched junction bases numbered 9, after V lost 5 bases and J lost 5 bases. The CDR3 sequence: CASSALAGGGDTQYF. In DNA, the CDR3 is TGTGCCAGCAGCGCGCTGGCGGGGGGCGGAGATACGCAGTATTTT.

CDR3 region: CASSPRVEDTQYF. The CDR3 DNA reads as TGTGCCAGCAGCCCCCGGGTTGAGGATACGCAGTATTTT. V and J are TRBV11-2 and TRBJ2-3; no definite D call. Trimming removed 5 bases from V and 6 bases from J, with 12 bases in between. Germline V lookup: CDR1 SGHAT, CDR2 FQNNGV. The CDR3 is made up of 13 amino acids. Based on the CDR3 plus reference TRBV11-2 and TRBJ2-3, the full variable domain is EAGVAQSPRYKIIEKRQSVAFWCNPISGHATLYWYQQILGQGPKLLIQFQNNGVVDDSQLPKDRFSAERLKGVDSTLKIQPAKLEDSAVYLCASSPRVEDTQYFGPGTRLTVL.

In DNA form, the CDR3 reads TGCGCCAGCAGCTTGGGCGGACTAGCGCGGGAGCAGTACTTC. As protein: CASSLGGLAREQYF. The chain uses TRBV5-1 and TRBJ2-7; the match to TRBD2 covers 9 bases. The CDR3 length is 14 residues. The germline V gene encodes CDR1 SGHRS and CDR2 YFSETQ. V lost 0 bases to trimming and J lost 7 bases; unmatched junction nucleotides: 5.

CDR3 in DNA: TGTGCCTGGAGCCGGCGGGGGGCGGACGGCTACACCTTC. It is translated as CAWSRRGADGYTF. V and J are TRBV30 and TRBJ1-2, with D possibly TRBD1 on 6 matching bases. Trimming took 3 bases from V and 8 from J, leaving 16 bases between them. Germline V gene lookup returns CDR1 GTSNPN and CDR2 SVGIG (reference sequence). The CDR3 extends over 13 amino acids. Full variable domain (rest looked up from reference TRBV30 and TRBJ1-2): SQTIHQWPATLVQPVGSPLSLECTVEGTSNPNLYWYRQAAGRGLQLLFYSVGIGQISSEVPQNLSASRPQDRQFILSSKKLLLSDSGFYLCAWSRRGADGYTFGSGTRLTVV.

The chain combines TRBV5-1 with TRBJ2-7; TRBD1 matches at 9 bases. The germline gives CDR1 SGHRS, CDR2 YFSETQ. This CDR3 has 14 amino acids. Trimming removed 2 bases from V and 2 bases from J; junction bases left unmatched: 2. CDR3 nucleotide sequence: TGCGCCAGCAGCTTAACAGGGGGCCCCTACGAGCAGTACTTC. Translation gives CASSLTGGPYEQYF.

The J gene is TRBJ2-5, the V gene TRBV4-2, with 13 bases identical to TRBD2. The CDR3 is made up of 16 amino acids. In germline, CDR1 is LGHNA, CDR2 YNFKEQ. The junction had 4 bases not matched to a gene; V was cut back by 1 base and J by 5 bases. The chain's CDR3 is CASSQGTSGGYETQYF. In DNA, the CDR3 is TGTGCCAGCAGCCAAGGGACTAGCGGGGGATATGAGACCCAGTACTTC.

This clone was counted a few times. V usage is TRBV7-2 and J usage is TRBJ2-5; the match to TRBD1 covers 9 bases. CDR1 is SGHTA and CDR2 is FQGNSA in the germline V gene. The trim removed 5 bases at V and 5 bases at J, leaving 3 bases unmatched. CDR3 length: 13 residues. The CDR3 loop reads CASSKDRGETQYF. CDR3 in DNA: TGTGCCAGCAGCAAAGACAGGGGGGAGACCCAGTACTTC.

V gene TRBV5-1 combines with J gene TRBJ2-3; D not resolved. CDR1 and CDR2 from the germline V gene are SGHRS and YFSETQ. The CDR3 contains 14 residues. V lost 7 bases to trimming and J lost 0 bases, with 12 bases between them. The CDR3 protein is CASRQEESTDTQYF. CDR3 DNA: TGCGCCAGCCGCCAAGAGGAAAGCACAGATACGCAGTATTTT.

V gene TRBV4-3 combines with J gene TRBJ2-7; TRBD2 is a possible D gene (5 bases). The germline gives CDR1 LGHNA, CDR2 YSLEER. This CDR3 spans 12 amino acids. Trimming took off 4 bases at V and 3 bases at J, with 7 bases between the two ends. CDR3 bases: TGCGCCAGCAGCCCGGGGAACTACGAGCAGTACTTC. It translates to CASSPGNYEQYF.

In this sample, this clone turned up once. The rearrangement joins TRBV27 to TRBJ2-2; 9 nucleotides match TRBD1. The CDR3 is 14 amino acids. The germline gives CDR1 MNHEY, CDR2 SMNVEV (reference sequence). Trimming cost V 8 bases and J 5 bases; bases outside gene matches: 6. The CDR3 loop reads CASRPTGGTGELFF. The CDR3 coding sequence is TGTGCCAGCCGACCGACAGGGGGTACCGGGGAGCTGTTTTTT.

The chain is built from TRBV9 and TRBJ2-3; 11 nucleotides match TRBD2. The CDR3 extends over 17 amino acids. CDR1 SGDLS and CDR2 YYNGEE come from the germline V gene. The junction had 9 bases not matched to a gene; V was cut back by 2 bases and J by 4 bases. CDR3 residues: CASSVLAGGLLADTQYF. CDR3 DNA: TGTGCCAGCAGCGTCTTAGCGGGGGGGCTGCTCGCAGATACGCAGTATTTT.

This clone was observed a single time. CDR3 protein: CASSVGGRGVTEAFF. The CDR3 coding sequence is TGTGCCAGCAGCGTAGGGGGCAGGGGGGTGACTGAAGCTTTCTTT. The chain is built from TRBV9 and TRBJ1-1; TRBD1 matches at 7 bases. V lost 0 bases to trimming and J lost 5 bases; unmatched junction nucleotides: 7. The germline gives CDR1 SGDLS, CDR2 YYNGEE. The CDR3 is 15 amino acids.

This clone came up once. The rearrangement uses TRBV7-9 and TRBJ1-2; D might be TRBD1 (6 bases). The V end was cut by 5 bases, the J end by 2 bases, with 12 bases between. This CDR3 has 14 amino acids. Germline values: CDR1 SEHNR, CDR2 FQNEAQ (reference sequence). The CDR3 DNA reads as TGTGCCAGCAGCCGATCAGACAGGAACTATGGCTACACCTTC. Translation: CASSRSDRNYGYTF.

The V call is TRBV19, the J call TRBJ1-4; a possible D gene is TRBD1 (6 bases). CDR1 and CDR2 (germline): LNHDA, SQIVND (reference sequence). CDR3 size: 15 residues. Trimming cost V 4 bases and J 5 bases, with 14 bases left between them. In nucleotides, the CDR3 is TGTGCCAGTAGTACCTGGACAGTCGGAAATGAAAAACTGTTTTTT. Its protein is CASSTWTVGNEKLFF. Combining the CDR3 with reference TRBV19 and TRBJ1-4 gives the whole variable domain DGGITQSPKYLFRKEGQNVTLSCEQNLNHDAMYWYRQDPGQGLRLIYYSQIVNDFQKGDIAEGYSVSREKKESFPLTVTSAQKNPTAFYLCASSTWTVGNEKLFFGSGTQLSVL.

The rearrangement uses TRBV27 and TRBJ1-2, with a weak D call TRBD1 (5 bases). V was trimmed by 4 bases and J by 7 bases, leaving 13 bases between them. Germline values: CDR1 MNHEY, CDR2 SMNVEV (reference sequence). This CDR3 is 13 amino acids long. CDR3 sequence: CASSSDILRGYTF. The CDR3 region has the DNA TGTGCCAGCAGTTCGGACATCCTGCGTGGCTACACCTTC.

V gene TRBV7-3 combines with J gene TRBJ1-2; 7 bases match TRBD1. After removal of 5 bases from V and 7 bases from J, the junction contained 13 bases not matched to a gene. Germline V gene lookup returns CDR1 SGHTA and CDR2 FQGTGA. This CDR3 comprises 15 residues. The CDR3 sequence: CASSPPRGTASGYTF. The CDR3 DNA sequence: TGTGCCAGCAGCCCCCCCCGGGGGACAGCAAGTGGCTACACCTTC.

This chain connects TRBV28 to TRBJ2-7, with D possibly being TRBD1 (6 bases). Germline CDR1 and CDR2: MDHEN and SYDVKM. The CDR3 loop spans 12 amino acids. The ends were cut back, 5 bases at V and 3 bases at J, with 8 bases in the middle. CDR3 sequence: CASSGQLYEQYF. DNA of the CDR3: TGTGCCAGCAGTGGACAGCTCTACGAGCAGTACTTC.

The chain recombines TRBV29-1 with TRBJ2-7; D is unclear. Germline V gene sequence: CDR1 SQVTM, CDR2 ANQGSEA. Trimming stripped 5 bases from V and 1 base from J, with 6 bases between. The length of the CDR3 is 11 residues. The CDR3 DNA reads TGCAGCGTTTACCTATCCTACGAGCAGTACTTC. Its protein is CSVYLSYEQYF.

The rearrangement links TRBV6-6 to TRBJ2-4; TRBD1 agrees at 8 bases. V shed 8 bases, J shed 2 bases, and the junction held 8 bases outside the gene matches. The CDR3 has 15 residues. CDR1 and CDR2 (germline): MNHNY, SVGAGI (reference sequence). CDR3 DNA sequence: TGTGCCAGCCTCCGGGACAGGTCTACCAAAAACATTCAGTACTTC. As protein: CASLRDRSTKNIQYF.

The chain joins TRBV2 to TRBJ1-2, with 10 bases identical to TRBD1. The ends lost 4 bases at V and 0 bases at J; junction bases unmatched: 5. This CDR3 has 16 amino acids. The germline V gene encodes CDR1 SNHLY and CDR2 FYNNEI. CDR3 region: CASSADRGWANYGYTF. CDR3 DNA: TGTGCCAGCAGTGCGGACAGGGGGTGGGCTAACTATGGCTACACCTTC.

The J gene is TRBJ2-2, the V gene TRBV10-2; 7 bases are shared with TRBD2. Looked up from germline, CDR1 is WSHSY and CDR2 is SAAADI. The CDR3 covers 15 residues. The junction had 5 bases not matched to a gene; V was cut back by 7 bases and J by 0 bases. DNA of the CDR3: TGCGCCAGCACTGGACTAGGGACGAACACCGGGGAGCTGTTTTTT. This gives the protein CASTGLGTNTGELFF.

V usage is TRBV28 and J usage is TRBJ2-1, with 9 bases fitting TRBD2. There are 15 residues in the CDR3. The V gene end was trimmed by 5 bases and the J gene end by 8 bases; junction bases not matched to a gene: 10. Germline assignment: CDR1 MDHEN and CDR2 SYDVKM. CDR3 region: CASSSGASGAYEQFF. CDR3 coding DNA: TGTGCCAGCAGTAGTGGGGCTAGCGGGGCATATGAGCAGTTCTTC.

The chain recombines TRBV7-2 with TRBJ2-3, with 9 bases that match TRBD2. The CDR3 has 15 amino acids. With V trimmed by 3 bases and J by 3 bases, 4 bases remained unmatched. Germline V lookup: CDR1 SGHTA, CDR2 FQGNSA. This chain's CDR3 is CASSLAGGPTDTQYF. In nucleotides, the CDR3 is TGTGCCAGCAGCTTGGCGGGGGGGCCAACAGATACGCAGTATTTT.